A selection of T cell receptor beta chains follows, all from one sample in a study of technical replicates of blood from a few donors. Data came from immunoSEQ multiplex PCR; TCRdb stores just in-frame clones and leaves some out. Of under 90,000 clones detected, roughly 98% appear once; the ten largest clones hold around 0.15%. The sequenced sample consisted of T cells isolated from PBMCs. The receptors originated from a human donor in good health. Each CDR3 is given with its conserved first and last residue. D genes are given only for firm matches. Clone size is not always given. Where it is, it says once, few, many or a class for expanded clones.

j_call	d_call	v_call	clone_size	cdr3_nt	cdr3_aa
TRBJ2-3	TRBD2	TRBV10-3	once	TGTGCCATCAGTCGCCGTACTAGCGGACGCACAGATACGCAGTATTTT	CAISRRTSGRTDTQYF
TRBJ1-1	-	TRBV29-1	-	TGCAGCGCAGCTACAGGGAACACTGAAGCTTTCTTT	CSAATGNTEAFF
TRBJ2-1	TRBD2	TRBV19	-	TGTGCCAGTAGCGGTGGGCTAGCGGCCTACAATGAGCAGTTCTTC	CASSGGLAAYNEQFF
TRBJ2-3	-	TRBV5-4	-	TGTGCCAGCAGCTTGGCTCCAGGGGACACAGATACGCAGTATTTT	CASSLAPGDTDTQYF
TRBJ1-2	TRBD1	TRBV5-6	-	TGTGCCAGCAGCCCGACCCTGGGACAGGGAGGCGCAGGCTACACCTTC	CASSPTLGQGGAGYTF
TRBJ2-1	TRBD2	TRBV18	-	TGTGCCAGCTCACTACTTCGGGGACTAGCGGGGGAACCGGGTAATGAGCAGTTCTTC	CASSLLRGLAGEPGNEQFF
TRBJ1-1	-	TRBV7-6	-	TGTGCCAGCAGCTTAGCACAGGTGAACACTGAAGCTTTCTTT	CASSLAQVNTEAFF
TRBJ1-5	-	TRBV10-2	-	TGCGCCAGCAGTGAGAACAGTTTAGATCAGCCCCAGCATTTT	CASSENSLDQPQHF
TRBJ2-3	TRBD1	TRBV5-1	-	TGCGCCAGGGGCCACAGGGGTCCTACAGATACGCAGTATTTT	CARGHRGPTDTQYF
TRBJ2-1	TRBD2	TRBV30	-	TGTGCCTGGAATGTAGCGGGGGGATACAATGAGCAGTTCTTC	CAWNVAGGYNEQFF
TRBJ2-3	TRBD2	TRBV7-8	-	TGTGCCTCCCTGGGGGGAGGGGATACGCAGTATTTT	CASLGGGDTQYF
TRBJ1-2	-	TRBV28	-	TGTGCCAGCAGTTTGGGAGGGGCAGGGCCCTTAATGTCCCATGGCTACACCTTC	CASSLGGAGPLMSHGYTF
TRBJ1-1	-	TRBV7-9	-	TGTGCCAGCAGCTCCGGGTACACTGAAGCTTTCTTT	CASSSGYTEAFF
TRBJ1-1	TRBD1	TRBV6-1	-	TGTGCCAGCGGGGACAGGGGGCGAGGGACTGAAGCTTTCTTT	CASGDRGRGTEAFF
TRBJ2-7	-	TRBV28	-	TGTGCCAGCAGCTCAGCAGGGGTCAACGGGGTCGGAGAGGACTTC	CASSSAGVNGVGEDF
TRBJ1-6	-	TRBV9	-	TGTGCCAGCAGCTCGGGAGACCGGGACCGGGCGAGCCTCCACTTT	CASSSGDRDRASLHF
TRBJ1-5	-	TRBV21-1	-	TGTGCCAGCAGCAAAGGGGACAGGGGTAATCAGCCCCAGCATTTT	CASSKGDRGNQPQHF
TRBJ1-1	TRBD1	TRBV9	-	TGTGCCAGCAGCGAGCAACGGACAGGGTGGAACACTGAAGCTTTCTTT	CASSEQRTGWNTEAFF
TRBJ2-1	TRBD2	TRBV12-5	-	TGTGCTAGTGGTTTGCGACTAGCGGGCAGGAATGAGCAGTTCTTC	CASGLRLAGRNEQFF
TRBJ1-1	-	TRBV6-1	-	TGTGCCAGCAGTGACGACTGGCGGACAGACGAAGCTTTCTTT	CASSDDWRTDEAFF
TRBJ2-3	-	TRBV5-4	once	TGTGCCAGCAGCTTGGTACCACTAGCAGAAATCACAGATACGCAGTATTTT	CASSLVPLAEITDTQYF
TRBJ2-7	TRBD1	TRBV15	-	TGTGCCACCAGCGAAGGGGGCCGGTACGAGCAGTACTTC	CATSEGGRYEQYF
TRBJ1-2	TRBD1	TRBV27	-	TGTGCCAGCAGTTTATGGACAGGGGCAGACGGCTACACCTTC	CASSLWTGADGYTF
TRBJ2-3	-	TRBV9	-	TGTGCCAGCAGCGTAGCATCGGGACACCCAGATACGCAGTATTTT	CASSVASGHPDTQYF
TRBJ2-2	TRBD2	TRBV6-5	-	TGTGCCACCCGACTAGCGTGGACCGGGGAGCTGTTTTTT	CATRLAWTGELFF